The clone carrying this T cell receptor beta chain has only a few counts. Sequencing used immunoSEQ multiplex PCR; TCRdb keeps in-frame clones, though not all of them. The sample includes more than 95,000 clones, approximately 82% of them seen just once. The data belong to a study of T cell responses to AZD1222 COVID-19 vaccine. The CDR3 consists of 14 residues. The V gene's germline CDR1 is LGHDT and CDR2 YNNKEL (reference sequence). V was shortened by 1 base and J by 3 bases, with 10 bases between the two germline ends. V gene TRBV3-1 (or the pseudogene TRBV3-2) combines with J gene TRBJ2-7, with no clear D. The sequencing here drew on peripheral blood, taken 28 days after the second AZD1222 dose. The sequence was collected from an adult who received the AZD1222 COVID-19 vaccine. CDR3 sequence (DNA): TGTGCCAGCAGCCAAGGGGTAGTTGGCTACGAGCAGTACTTC. Translating it yields CASSQGVVGYEQYF.